This T cell receptor beta chain comes out of a study of blood T cell repertoires in COVID-19. There are 14 residues in the CDR3. Germline V gene sequence: CDR1 MNHNY, CDR2 SVGAGI (reference sequence). J was trimmed by 1 base and V by 7 bases; bases with no gene match: 4. Profiling relied on immunoSEQ multiplex PCR, and the TCRdb table lists in-frame clones only, not all of them. The table has some 200,000 clones, 70% to 90% seen once. Sample: peripheral blood. The rearrangement uses TRBV6-6 and TRBJ2-3, with TRBD2 identical over 8 bases. This sequence was found in an elderly woman with acute or convalescent COVID-19. In nucleotides, the CDR3 is TGTGCCAGCACCCTGACTAGCGGCACAGATACGCAGTATTTT. Its translation is CASTLTSGTDTQYF.